The T cell receptor (beta chain) described here comes from a study of response to subunit inactivated influenza vaccine. Findings and limits, study-wide: It was the authors' suggestion that each seasonal influenza vaccination recruits few new T cells.

The CDR3 has 16 residues. Germline CDR1 and CDR2: MNHNS and SASEGT. V lost 6 bases and J lost 6; bases outside the gene matches: 13. Using its own MiXCR run on the RT-PCR reads, TCRdb lists one record per CDR3 protein. The data hold hundreds of thousands of distinct CDR3 sequences, with approximately 7.7% observed a single time. A note on this clonotype: As yet, its antigen is unknown.

The chain recombines TRBV6-1 with TRBJ1-4; 7 positions match TRBD1. The receptor comes from a man aged 45-69 years who received an inactivated influenza vaccine. This sample comprised PBMCs from blood, obtained around 25 months after vaccination. CDR3 sequence (DNA): TGTGCCAGCAGGGCCCGAGGAGGGGGCGCGGATGAAAAACTGTTTTTT. It specifies CASRARGGGADEKLFF.